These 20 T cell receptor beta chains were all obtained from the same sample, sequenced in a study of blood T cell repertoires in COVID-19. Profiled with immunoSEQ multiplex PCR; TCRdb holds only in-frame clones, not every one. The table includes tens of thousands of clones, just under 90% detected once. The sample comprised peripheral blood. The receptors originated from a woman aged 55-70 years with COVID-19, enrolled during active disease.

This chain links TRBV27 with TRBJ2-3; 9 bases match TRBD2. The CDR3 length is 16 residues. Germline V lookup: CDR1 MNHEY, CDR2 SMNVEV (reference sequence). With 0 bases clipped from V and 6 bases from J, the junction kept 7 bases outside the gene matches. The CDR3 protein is CASSLSFSGRRDTQYF. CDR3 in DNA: TGTGCCAGCAGTTTATCGTTTAGCGGGAGAAGGGATACGCAGTATTTT.

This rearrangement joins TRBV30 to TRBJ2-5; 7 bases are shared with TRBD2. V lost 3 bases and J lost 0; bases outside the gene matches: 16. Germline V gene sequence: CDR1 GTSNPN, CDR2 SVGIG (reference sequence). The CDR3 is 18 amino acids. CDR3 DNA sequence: TGTGCCTGGAGCGCCGTGGGAGGGGAGGTCCCGTACCAAGAGACCCAGTACTTC. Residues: CAWSAVGGEVPYQETQYF.

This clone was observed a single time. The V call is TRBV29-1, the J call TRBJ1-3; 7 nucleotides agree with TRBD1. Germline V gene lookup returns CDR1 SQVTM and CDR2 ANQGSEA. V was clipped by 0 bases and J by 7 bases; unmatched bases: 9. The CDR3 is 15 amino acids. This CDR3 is CSVEERQGVWNTIYF. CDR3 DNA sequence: TGCAGCGTTGAAGAACGACAGGGTGTGTGGAACACCATATATTTT.

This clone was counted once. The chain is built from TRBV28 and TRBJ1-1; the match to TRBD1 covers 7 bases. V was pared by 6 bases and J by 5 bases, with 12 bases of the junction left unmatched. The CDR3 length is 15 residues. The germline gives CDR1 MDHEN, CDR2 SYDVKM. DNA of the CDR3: TGTGCCAGCAGACAAGGGGGCGCCGTAAGGACTGAAGCTTTCTTT. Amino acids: CASRQGGAVRTEAFF.

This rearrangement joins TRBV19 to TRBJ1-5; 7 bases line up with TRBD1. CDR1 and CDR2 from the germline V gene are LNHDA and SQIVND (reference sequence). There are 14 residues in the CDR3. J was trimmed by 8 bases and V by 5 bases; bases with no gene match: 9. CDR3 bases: TGTGCCAGTAGTTCAGACAGGGCCTTTAAGCCCCAGCATTTT. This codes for CASSSDRAFKPQHF.

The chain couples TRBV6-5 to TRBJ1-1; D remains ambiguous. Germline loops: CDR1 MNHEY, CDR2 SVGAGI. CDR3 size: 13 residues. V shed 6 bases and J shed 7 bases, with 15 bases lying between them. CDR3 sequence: CASRDSPGDEAFF. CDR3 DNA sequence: TGTGCCAGCAGGGATTCCCCCGGGGATGAAGCTTTCTTT.

CDR3 nucleotides: TGTGCCAGCAGCTTACCGACAGGACGGACAGATACGCAGTATTTT. Translation: CASSLPTGRTDTQYF. The V call is TRBV11-2, the J call TRBJ2-3; D might be TRBD1 (6 bases). V was pared by 2 bases and J by 3 bases, with 12 bases between. Germline V gene data show CDR1 as SGHAT and CDR2 as FQNNGV. CDR3 size: 15 residues.

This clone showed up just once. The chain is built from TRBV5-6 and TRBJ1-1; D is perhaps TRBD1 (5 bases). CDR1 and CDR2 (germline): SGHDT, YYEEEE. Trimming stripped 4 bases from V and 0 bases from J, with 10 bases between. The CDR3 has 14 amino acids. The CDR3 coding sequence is TGTGCCAGCAGCCGCCTGACAGTGAACACTGAAGCTTTCTTT. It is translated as CASSRLTVNTEAFF.

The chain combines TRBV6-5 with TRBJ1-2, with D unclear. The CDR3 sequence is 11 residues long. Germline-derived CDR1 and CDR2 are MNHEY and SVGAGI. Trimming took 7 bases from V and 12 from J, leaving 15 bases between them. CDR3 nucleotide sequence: TGTGCCAGCACGTCAGCCGCCACAGACACCTTC. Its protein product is CASTSAATDTF.

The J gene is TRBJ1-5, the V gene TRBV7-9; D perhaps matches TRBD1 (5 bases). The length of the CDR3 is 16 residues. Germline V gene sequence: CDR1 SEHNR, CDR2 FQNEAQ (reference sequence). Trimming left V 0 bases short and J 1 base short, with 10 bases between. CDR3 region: CASSLAQGGSNQPQHF. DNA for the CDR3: TGTGCCAGCAGCTTAGCGCAGGGAGGAAGCAATCAGCCCCAGCATTTT.

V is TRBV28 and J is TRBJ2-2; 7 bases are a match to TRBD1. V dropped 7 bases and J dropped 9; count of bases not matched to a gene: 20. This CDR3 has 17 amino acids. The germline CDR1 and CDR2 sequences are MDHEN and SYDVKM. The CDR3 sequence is CASNGRGLAGPPRELFF. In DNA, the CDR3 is TGTGCCAGCAACGGTAGGGGGCTGGCGGGCCCCCCCCGGGAGCTGTTTTTT.

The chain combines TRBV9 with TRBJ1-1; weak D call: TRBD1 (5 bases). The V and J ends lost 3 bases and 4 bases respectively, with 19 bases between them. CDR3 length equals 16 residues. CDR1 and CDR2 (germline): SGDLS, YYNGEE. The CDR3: CASSGGGAQGVTEAFF. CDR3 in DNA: TGTGCCAGCAGCGGGGGGGGAGCGCAGGGTGTCACTGAAGCTTTCTTT.

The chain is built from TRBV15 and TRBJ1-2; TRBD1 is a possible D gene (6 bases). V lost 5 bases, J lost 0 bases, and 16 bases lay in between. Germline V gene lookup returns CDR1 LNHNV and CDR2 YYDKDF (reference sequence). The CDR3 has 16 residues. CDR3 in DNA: TGTGCCACCAGCGCCCGGTCCGGGACAACTAACTATGGCTACACCTTC. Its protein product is CATSARSGTTNYGYTF.

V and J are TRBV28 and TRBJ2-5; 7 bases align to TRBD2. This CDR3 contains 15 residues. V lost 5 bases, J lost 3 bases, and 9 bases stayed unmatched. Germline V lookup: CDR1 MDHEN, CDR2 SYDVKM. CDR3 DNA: TGTGCCAGCAGTATCCAGGGACTACCTGAAGAGACCCAGTACTTC. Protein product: CASSIQGLPEETQYF. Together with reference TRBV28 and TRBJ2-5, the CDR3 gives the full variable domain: DVKVTQSSRYLVKRTGEKVFLECVQDMDHENMFWYRQDPGLGLRLIYFSYDVKMKEKGDIPEGYSVSREKKERFSLILESASTNQTSMYLCASSIQGLPEETQYFGPGTRLLVL.

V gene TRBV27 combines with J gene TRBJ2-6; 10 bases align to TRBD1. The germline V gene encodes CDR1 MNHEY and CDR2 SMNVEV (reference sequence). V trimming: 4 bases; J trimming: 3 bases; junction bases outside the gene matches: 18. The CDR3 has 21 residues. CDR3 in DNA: TGTGCCAGCAGTTCTTCCGGGACAGGGGTCGGCGGGAGGCTTGGGGCCAACGTCCTGACTTTC. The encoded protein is CASSSSGTGVGGRLGANVLTF.

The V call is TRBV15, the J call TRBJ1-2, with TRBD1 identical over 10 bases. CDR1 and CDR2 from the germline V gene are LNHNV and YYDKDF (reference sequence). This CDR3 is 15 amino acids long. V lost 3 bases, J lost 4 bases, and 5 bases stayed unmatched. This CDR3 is CATSRGQGPSYGYTF. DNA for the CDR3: TGTGCCACCAGCAGGGGACAGGGGCCGAGCTATGGCTACACCTTC.

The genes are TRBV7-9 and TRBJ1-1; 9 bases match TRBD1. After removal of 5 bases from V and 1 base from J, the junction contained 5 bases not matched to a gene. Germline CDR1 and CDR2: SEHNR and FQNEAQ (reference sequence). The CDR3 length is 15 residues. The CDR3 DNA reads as TGTGCCAGCAGCCCGAGGGGACAGGGGAACACTGAAGCTTTCTTT. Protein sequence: CASSPRGQGNTEAFF.

The CDR3 region is CASRRGRGPTYEQYF. The CDR3 DNA reads TGTGCCAGCAGAAGGGGTAGGGGCCCTACCTACGAGCAGTACTTC. The chain uses TRBV2 and TRBJ2-7; maybe TRBD1 (5 bases). Germline V gene lookup returns CDR1 SNHLY and CDR2 FYNNEI. Trimming took off 6 bases at V and 2 bases at J, with 17 bases between the two ends. The CDR3 covers 15 residues.

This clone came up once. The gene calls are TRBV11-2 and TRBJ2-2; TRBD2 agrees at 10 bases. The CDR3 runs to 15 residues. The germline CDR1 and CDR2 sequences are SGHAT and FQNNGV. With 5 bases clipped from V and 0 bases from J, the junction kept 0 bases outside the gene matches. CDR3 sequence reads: CASSLAGANTGELFF. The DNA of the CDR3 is TGTGCCAGCAGCCTAGCGGGGGCGAACACCGGGGAGCTGTTTTTT. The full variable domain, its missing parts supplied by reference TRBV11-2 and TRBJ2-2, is EAGVAQSPRYKIIEKRQSVAFWCNPISGHATLYWYQQILGQGPKLLIQFQNNGVVDDSQLPKDRFSAERLKGVDSTLKIQPAKLEDSAVYLCASSLAGANTGELFFGEGSRLTVL.

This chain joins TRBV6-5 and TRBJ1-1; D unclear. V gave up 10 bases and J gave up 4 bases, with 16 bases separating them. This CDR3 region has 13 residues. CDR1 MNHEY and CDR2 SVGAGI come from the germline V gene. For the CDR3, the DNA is TGTGCCACATCAGACGGACTGGGCACTGAAGCTTTCTTT. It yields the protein CATSDGLGTEAFF.